A single sample gave rise to the 17 T cell receptor beta chains below, sequenced in a study of blood T cell repertoires in COVID-19. Some clones are missing from TCRdb's copy, which holds only in-frame ones; the method was immunoSEQ multiplex PCR. The data contain 180,000 or so clones, over 75% of them singletons. Sequencing input: peripheral blood. All receptors derive from a middle-aged man with active or convalescent COVID-19.

The V call is TRBV4-3, the J call TRBJ2-7; D ambiguous. V was pared by 3 bases and J by 1 base, with 10 bases between. CDR1 LGHNA and CDR2 YSLEER come from the germline V gene. The CDR3 loop spans 14 amino acids. CDR3 sequence (DNA): TGCGCCAGCAGCCAGACTGCCACTTCCTACGAGCAGTACTTC. It translates to CASSQTATSYEQYF.

This clone was seen a handful of times. This chain joins TRBV10-1 and TRBJ1-2; 8 nucleotides agree with TRBD1. Germline lookup yields CDR1 WNHNN and CDR2 SYGVQD (reference sequence). This CDR3 has 13 amino acids. V was clipped by 6 bases and J by 4 bases; unmatched bases: 4. The CDR3 is CASSPDRGYGYTF. The CDR3, as DNA: TGCGCCAGCAGCCCAGACAGGGGCTATGGCTACACCTTC.

V is TRBV7-8 and J is TRBJ1-1; TRBD1 matches 12 bases. V lost 4 bases and J lost 1; bases outside the gene matches: 7. CDR1 is SGHVS, CDR2 FQNEAQ, per germline. This CDR3 spans 17 amino acids. The CDR3 coding sequence is TGTGCCAGCAGCTCGGGACAGGGGGCCCCTCAGAACACTGAAGCTTTCTTT. It yields the protein CASSSGQGAPQNTEAFF.

The CDR3 spells CASSGRDSHYEQYF. The CDR3 DNA is TGCGCCAGCAGCGGCCGGGACAGCCACTACGAGCAGTACTTC. V and J are TRBV4-1 and TRBJ2-7; TRBD1 matches 7 bases. CDR1 and CDR2 from the germline V gene are MGHRA and YSYEKL. The junction had 7 bases not matched to a gene; V was cut back by 5 bases and J by 3 bases. The CDR3 is made up of 14 amino acids.

The gene calls are TRBV4-1 and TRBJ1-2; 7 bases line up with TRBD1. The CDR3 spans 13 residues. The germline gives CDR1 MGHRA, CDR2 YSYEKL. V was pared by 1 base and J by 7 bases, with 3 bases of the junction left unmatched. CDR3 DNA: TGCGCCAGCAGCCAAGCCAGGGGGTTTGGCTACACCTTC. Amino acids: CASSQARGFGYTF.

This chain uses TRBV5-1 with TRBJ1-1; D uncertain. The CDR3 spans 15 residues. Per the germline V gene, CDR1 is SGHRS and CDR2 is YFSETQ. The V gene lost 0 bases and the J gene lost 1 base, with 10 bases spanning the gap. The DNA of the CDR3 is TGCGCCAGCAGCTTGGGAGGGCAGAGGAACACTGAAGCTTTCTTT. Its protein product is CASSLGGQRNTEAFF.

The chain joins TRBV5-1 to TRBJ2-3, with 7 bases aligning to TRBD1. The ends lost 2 bases at V and 3 bases at J; junction bases unmatched: 6. This CDR3 comprises 15 residues. Germline CDR1 SGHRS, CDR2 YFSETQ. The CDR3 spells CASSFKGAQTDTQYF. The CDR3 DNA follows: TGCGCCAGCAGCTTTAAGGGGGCGCAGACAGATACGCAGTATTTT.

The chain links TRBV6-6 to TRBJ2-7, with 7 bases fitting TRBD1. The CDR3 runs to 14 residues. V gave up 5 bases and J gave up 4 bases; unmatched junction bases: 8. The germline gives CDR1 MNHNY, CDR2 SVGAGI (reference sequence). The CDR3 protein is CASSARQGGYEQYF. The CDR3 DNA reads TGTGCCAGCAGTGCCCGACAGGGTGGATACGAGCAGTACTTC.

This chain joins TRBV5-1 and TRBJ1-1; TRBD1 matches at 9 bases. This CDR3 spans 16 amino acids. J was trimmed by 4 bases and V by 0 bases; bases with no gene match: 7. The germline V gene has CDR1 SGHRS and CDR2 YFSETQ. CDR3 coding DNA: TGCGCCAGCAGCTTGGAGGGACAGGGTTATGGCACTGAAGCTTTCTTT. This gives the protein CASSLEGQGYGTEAFF.

The chain recombines TRBV6-2 or TRBV6-3 with TRBJ1-5, with TRBD1 as a possible D gene (6 bases). In germline, CDR1 is MNHEY, CDR2 SVGEGT. V was clipped by 1 base and J by 6 bases, with 7 bases between them. CDR3 length: 13 amino acids. The CDR3 bases are TGTGCCAGCAGTTACTACAGGGCTCAGCCCCAGCATTTT. It codes for CASSYYRAQPQHF.

V is TRBV6-6 and J is TRBJ2-5; 8 positions agree with TRBD1. The CDR3 has 17 amino acids. V shed 5 bases and J 5 bases; nucleotides not matched to a gene: 16. CDR1 MNHNY and CDR2 SVGAGI come from the germline V gene (reference sequence). DNA of the CDR3: TGTGCCAGCAGTCAGTCCCCTTCAGGGGGCGTTGGGGAGACCCAGTACTTC. This gives the protein CASSQSPSGGVGETQYF.

This clone was detected only once. This rearrangement joins TRBV11-2 to TRBJ1-2; D gene ambiguous. Germline lookup yields CDR1 SGHAT and CDR2 FQNNGV. The CDR3 consists of 14 residues. Trimming removed 3 bases at V and 5 bases at J, with 13 bases between. In nucleotides, the CDR3 is TGTGCCAGCAGCTTGGAACCCACAGCTTATGGCTACACCTTC. Its protein product is CASSLEPTAYGYTF.

This chain joins TRBV10-3 and TRBJ2-7, with a possible D match to TRBD1 (6 bases). Deletions cut 2 bases from V and 2 bases from J, with 10 bases between. Germline V gene sequence: CDR1 ENHRY, CDR2 SYGVKD. The CDR3 is made up of 14 amino acids. CDR3 sequence: CAISEAGVAYEQYF. For the CDR3, the DNA is TGTGCCATCAGTGAGGCAGGGGTCGCCTACGAGCAGTACTTC.

The rearrangement joins TRBV6-5 to TRBJ2-2; 11 nucleotides align to TRBD1. Germline CDR1 MNHEY, CDR2 SVGAGI. The CDR3 extends over 15 amino acids. Trimming took 4 bases from V and 6 from J; bases not matched to a gene: 4. CDR3 protein: CASSFGTGGAGELFF. Written as DNA, the CDR3 is TGTGCCAGCAGTTTCGGGACAGGGGGGGCCGGGGAGCTGTTTTTT.

V and J are TRBV6-2 or TRBV6-3 and TRBJ2-7; TRBD2 aligns across 9 bases. The CDR3 spans 15 residues. V shed 0 bases, J shed 2 bases, and the junction held 2 bases outside the gene matches. Per germline, CDR1 MNHEY and CDR2 SVGEGT. The CDR3 nucleotides read TGTGCCAGCAGTTACTCGCGGGGGGGAACCTACGAGCAGTACTTC. Translation: CASSYSRGGTYEQYF.

The rearrangement uses TRBV18 and TRBJ1-1, with a weak D call TRBD1 (6 bases). This CDR3 region has 14 residues. V lost 3 bases to trimming and J lost 1 base, with 9 bases between them. In germline, CDR1 is KGHSH, CDR2 LQKENI. CDR3 protein: CASSPAGANTEAFF. CDR3 nucleotide sequence: TGTGCCAGCTCACCGGCAGGGGCGAACACTGAAGCTTTCTTT.

The chain recombines TRBV10-3 with TRBJ1-3; 7 bases agree with TRBD1. Germline CDR1 and CDR2: ENHRY and SYGVKD. This CDR3 spans 16 amino acids. Trimming took 2 bases from V and 0 from J; bases not matched to a gene: 4. The CDR3 region has the DNA TGTGCCATCAGTGAGAAAGGGACAGTCTCTGGAAACACCATATATTTT. This gives the protein CAISEKGTVSGNTIYF.